This is a list of T cell receptor beta chains from one sample in a study of lymphopenia after photon versus proton radiotherapy. Clones were sequenced by immunoSEQ multiplex PCR, and TCRdb holds only the in-frame ones, with some missing. The data hold fewer than 25,000 clones, with approximately 90% observed a single time. Sequenced here: peripheral blood, sampled from a patient treated with proton-based radiotherapy. The receptors derive from a man aged 80 or over with esophageal cancer. CDR3s include the opening cysteine and the closing phenylalanine or tryptophan. A D gene is named only where the DNA matches it firmly. Clone size is stated in some rows and not others, as once, few, many or a class when expanded.

D gene: TRBD2; V gene: TRBV4-3; clone size: .; J gene: TRBJ2-5; CDR3 DNA: TGCGCCAGCAGCCAAATAGCGGGAGAGTGGGAGACCCAGTACTTC; CDR3 protein: CASSQIAGEWETQYF
D gene: .; V gene: TRBV7-9; clone size: .; J gene: TRBJ2-7; CDR3 DNA: TGTGCCAGCAGCTCCGGACACTACGAGCAGTACTTC; CDR3 protein: CASSSGHYEQYF
D gene: TRBD1; V gene: TRBV14; clone size: once; J gene: TRBJ1-3; CDR3 DNA: TGTGCCAGCAGCCCTGGGGACAGATTCTCTGGAAACACCATATATTTT; CDR3 protein: CASSPGDRFSGNTIYF
D gene: TRBD2; V gene: TRBV7-9; clone size: .; J gene: TRBJ2-3; CDR3 DNA: TGTGCCAGCAGCTTGAGCGGGAAGGACGTCTCCACAGATACGCAGTATTTT; CDR3 protein: CASSLSGKDVSTDTQYF
D gene: TRBD2; V gene: TRBV25-1; clone size: .; J gene: TRBJ2-7; CDR3 DNA: TGTGCCAGCAGAGGACTAGCGGGAGGGAGGAGCTCCTACGAGCAGTACTTC; CDR3 protein: CASRGLAGGRSSYEQYF
D gene: TRBD1; V gene: TRBV18; clone size: .; J gene: TRBJ1-2; CDR3 DNA: TGTGCCAGCTCACCCGCAGGACAGGGGTACTATGGCTACACCTTC; CDR3 protein: CASSPAGQGYYGYTF
D gene: TRBD1; V gene: TRBV4-1; clone size: .; J gene: TRBJ2-5; CDR3 DNA: TGCGCCAGCAGCCGTCCCTGGGACAGGGGTCGTGAGACCCAGTACTTC; CDR3 protein: CASSRPWDRGRETQYF
D gene: .; V gene: TRBV6-5; clone size: .; J gene: TRBJ2-1; CDR3 DNA: TGTGCCAGCAGTTACGAGGGAGTCGACAATGAGCAGTTCTTC; CDR3 protein: CASSYEGVDNEQFF
D gene: TRBD2; V gene: TRBV12-5; clone size: .; J gene: TRBJ2-7; CDR3 DNA: TGTGCTAGTGGTTTGCCGGGACTAGCGGCTCGCTACGAGCAGTACTTC; CDR3 protein: CASGLPGLAARYEQYF
D gene: .; V gene: TRBV5-1; clone size: .; J gene: TRBJ2-1; CDR3 DNA: TGCGCCAGCAGCTTGAATGCGGGGTACAATGAGCAGTTCTTC; CDR3 protein: CASSLNAGYNEQFF
D gene: .; V gene: TRBV27; clone size: .; J gene: TRBJ1-2; CDR3 DNA: TGTGCCAGCAGTTCAATCGGGGGGCTTGGCTACACCTTC; CDR3 protein: CASSSIGGLGYTF
D gene: TRBD1; V gene: TRBV27; clone size: .; J gene: TRBJ2-7; CDR3 DNA: TGTGCCAGCAGTTTATTGGGGACAGGGGTTCGCGAGCAGTACTTC; CDR3 protein: CASSLLGTGVREQYF
D gene: .; V gene: TRBV19; clone size: few; J gene: TRBJ2-7; CDR3 DNA: TGTGCCAGTAGTATAGACATAAACTTATACTACGAGCAGTACTTC; CDR3 protein: CASSIDINLYYEQYF
D gene: .; V gene: TRBV11-1; clone size: .; J gene: TRBJ2-3; CDR3 DNA: TGTGCCAGCAGCTTAGCAGGGCATAGCACAGATACGCAGTATTTT; CDR3 protein: CASSLAGHSTDTQYF
D gene: .; V gene: TRBV9; clone size: .; J gene: TRBJ2-6; CDR3 DNA: TGTGCCAGCAGCCTAACTATCCGGGCCCACAGCTCTGGGGCCAACGTCCTGACTTTC; CDR3 protein: CASSLTIRAHSSGANVLTF
D gene: .; V gene: TRBV7-7; clone size: .; J gene: TRBJ1-4; CDR3 DNA: TGTGCCAGCAGCGAGAGGGCAGGCGGGGGTGAAAAACTGTTTTTT; CDR3 protein: CASSERAGGGEKLFF
D gene: TRBD1; V gene: TRBV29-1; clone size: .; J gene: TRBJ2-3; CDR3 DNA: TGCAGCGCCGCGGACAGGACGGGCACAGATACGCAGTATTTT; CDR3 protein: CSAADRTGTDTQYF
D gene: .; V gene: TRBV7-2; clone size: .; J gene: TRBJ1-1; CDR3 DNA: TGTGCCAGCAGCACCCAGGGGAACACTGAAGCTTTCTTT; CDR3 protein: CASSTQGNTEAFF
D gene: .; V gene: TRBV7-9; clone size: .; J gene: TRBJ2-5; CDR3 DNA: TGTGCCAGCAGCTTAGTTAGCTACGAAGAGACCCAGTACTTC; CDR3 protein: CASSLVSYEETQYF
D gene: TRBD2; V gene: TRBV7-9; clone size: .; J gene: TRBJ2-7; CDR3 DNA: TGTGCCAGCAGCCCTCTAGCGGGGGGGCAAGGGTACGAGCAGTACTTC; CDR3 protein: CASSPLAGGQGYEQYF
D gene: TRBD1; V gene: TRBV11-2; clone size: .; J gene: TRBJ1-2; CDR3 DNA: TGTGCCAGCAGCTTAGGACAGGGGTATTACTCGAGCTATGGCTACACCTTC; CDR3 protein: CASSLGQGYYSSYGYTF
D gene: TRBD2; V gene: TRBV7-9; clone size: .; J gene: TRBJ2-1; CDR3 DNA: TGTGCCAGCAGCTTAGGTGTAGCGGGGGGGACTAGCTCCTACAATGAGCAGTTCTTC; CDR3 protein: CASSLGVAGGTSSYNEQFF
D gene: .; V gene: TRBV27; clone size: .; J gene: TRBJ2-7; CDR3 DNA: TGTGCCAGCAGATTCATGACAGCTGGGGGCTCCTACGAGCAGTACTTC; CDR3 protein: CASRFMTAGGSYEQYF
D gene: .; V gene: TRBV7-8; clone size: .; J gene: TRBJ2-5; CDR3 DNA: TGTGCCAGCAGCACGGACGAGCAAGAGACCCAGTACTTC; CDR3 protein: CASSTDEQETQYF
D gene: TRBD2; V gene: TRBV28; clone size: .; J gene: TRBJ2-3; CDR3 DNA: TGTGCCAGCAGTCCTCCGGGACTAGTGACGGATACGCAGTATTTT; CDR3 protein: CASSPPGLVTDTQYF
D gene: .; V gene: TRBV6-5; clone size: .; J gene: TRBJ1-4; CDR3 DNA: TGTGCCAGCAGTTACTCCGGGGGGCTGGGAGAAAAACTGTTTTTT; CDR3 protein: CASSYSGGLGEKLFF
D gene: .; V gene: TRBV6-5; clone size: .; J gene: TRBJ2-1; CDR3 DNA: TGTGCCAGCAGTTACGGGACCCCCAGCTCCTACAATGAGCAGTTCTTC; CDR3 protein: CASSYGTPSSYNEQFF
D gene: .; V gene: TRBV15; clone size: .; J gene: TRBJ2-7; CDR3 DNA: TGTGCCACCAGCAGAGATCCTAGGACCTCCGCTTCCTACGAGCAGTACTTC; CDR3 protein: CATSRDPRTSASYEQYF
D gene: TRBD1; V gene: TRBV7-2; clone size: .; J gene: TRBJ1-5; CDR3 DNA: TGTGCCAGCAGCGTACGTACAGGGGGGTATCAGCCCCAGCATTTT; CDR3 protein: CASSVRTGGYQPQHF
D gene: .; V gene: TRBV6-6; clone size: .; J gene: TRBJ1-1; CDR3 DNA: TGTGCCAGCAGTCTCGCCCGGGGCGACACTGAAGCTTTCTTT; CDR3 protein: CASSLARGDTEAFF
D gene: .; V gene: TRBV15; clone size: .; J gene: TRBJ1-5; CDR3 DNA: TGTGCCACCAGCAGAGGAGGCAGGAACAATCAGCCCCAACATTTT; CDR3 protein: CATSRGGRNNQPQHF
D gene: .; V gene: TRBV6-5; clone size: .; J gene: TRBJ1-2; CDR3 DNA: TGTGCCAGCAGTGACAACTATGGCTACACCTTC; CDR3 protein: CASSDNYGYTF
D gene: .; V gene: TRBV6-6; clone size: .; J gene: TRBJ1-2; CDR3 DNA: TGTGCCAGCAGTTACTGGGGGACTTCTTATGGCTACACCTTC; CDR3 protein: CASSYWGTSYGYTF
D gene: .; V gene: TRBV5-4; clone size: once; J gene: TRBJ2-2; CDR3 DNA: TGTGCCAGCAGCCCGCTAAGAGGGAACGCGAACACCGGGGAGCTGTTTTTT; CDR3 protein: CASSPLRGNANTGELFF
D gene: .; V gene: TRBV27; clone size: .; J gene: TRBJ2-5; CDR3 DNA: TGTGCCAGCAGTTTATCTTGGACATTGTCGCGAGAGACCCAGTACTTC; CDR3 protein: CASSLSWTLSRETQYF
D gene: .; V gene: TRBV5-4; clone size: .; J gene: TRBJ2-7; CDR3 DNA: TGTGCCAGCAGCTTTTCCTACGAGCAGTACTTC; CDR3 protein: CASSFSYEQYF
D gene: .; V gene: TRBV25-1; clone size: .; J gene: TRBJ2-2; CDR3 DNA: TGTGCCAGCCAGGAGGGGAACACCGGGGAGCTGTTTTTT; CDR3 protein: CASQEGNTGELFF
D gene: .; V gene: TRBV7-2; clone size: .; J gene: TRBJ1-4; CDR3 DNA: TGTGCCAGCAGCTTATGGGGTGGAAAAGAAAAACTGTTTTTT; CDR3 protein: CASSLWGGKEKLFF
D gene: TRBD1; V gene: TRBV5-1; clone size: .; J gene: TRBJ2-5; CDR3 DNA: TGCGCCAGCAGCTTGCTCCCGGGACAGCAAGAGACCCAGTACTTC; CDR3 protein: CASSLLPGQQETQYF
D gene: TRBD1; V gene: TRBV4-3; clone size: .; J gene: TRBJ1-2; CDR3 DNA: TGCGCCAGCAGCCAAAGACAGGGAGGTTTTGGCTACACCTTC; CDR3 protein: CASSQRQGGFGYTF
D gene: .; V gene: TRBV7-8; clone size: .; J gene: TRBJ1-5; CDR3 DNA: TGTGCCAGCAGCCTCCAGTGGAGCAATCAGCCCCAGCATTTT; CDR3 protein: CASSLQWSNQPQHF